In its sample, the clone carrying this TCR beta chain was seen many times. The TCRbeta library was prepared with unique molecular identifiers. One entry per CDR3 protein, called by TCRdb with MiXCR from the PCR reads. The sample holds some 460,000 distinct CDR3 sequences; around 15% are singletons and the top ten take around 30%. V trimming: 4 bases; J trimming: 3 bases; junction bases outside the gene matches: 3. The CDR3 is 13 residues long. This sample is part of a study of T-cell reconstitution after alpha-beta-depleted transplantation in children. The sequence was collected from a boy younger than two who had a stem cell transplant for Wiskott-Aldrich syndrome, so the T cells may come from the graft donor. The genes are TRBV12-3 or TRBV12-4 and TRBJ2-7; 7 bases agree with TRBD1. The sequencing here drew on PBMCs, mostly from graft donor cells, taken 360 days after TCRalphabeta/CD19-depleted stem cell transplant. The CDR3 DNA follows: TGTGCCAGCAGTTGGGACAGAATCTACGAGCAGTACTTC. Translation: CASSWDRIYEQYF.